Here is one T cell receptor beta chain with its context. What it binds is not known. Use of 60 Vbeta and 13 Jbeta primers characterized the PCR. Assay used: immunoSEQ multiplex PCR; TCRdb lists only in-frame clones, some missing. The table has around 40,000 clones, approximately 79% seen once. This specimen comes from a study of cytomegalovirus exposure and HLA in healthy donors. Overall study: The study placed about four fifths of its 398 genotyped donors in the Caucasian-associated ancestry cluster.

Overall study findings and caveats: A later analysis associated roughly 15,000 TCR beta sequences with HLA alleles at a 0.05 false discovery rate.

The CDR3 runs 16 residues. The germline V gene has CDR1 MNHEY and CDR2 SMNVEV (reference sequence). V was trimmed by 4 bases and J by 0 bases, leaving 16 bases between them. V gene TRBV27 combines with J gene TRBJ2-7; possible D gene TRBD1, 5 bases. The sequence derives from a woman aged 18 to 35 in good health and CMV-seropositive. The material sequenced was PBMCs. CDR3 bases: TGTGCCAGCAGTTGGACCAGGGCAGGCTTCTCCTACGAGCAGTACTTC. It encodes CASSWTRAGFSYEQYF.